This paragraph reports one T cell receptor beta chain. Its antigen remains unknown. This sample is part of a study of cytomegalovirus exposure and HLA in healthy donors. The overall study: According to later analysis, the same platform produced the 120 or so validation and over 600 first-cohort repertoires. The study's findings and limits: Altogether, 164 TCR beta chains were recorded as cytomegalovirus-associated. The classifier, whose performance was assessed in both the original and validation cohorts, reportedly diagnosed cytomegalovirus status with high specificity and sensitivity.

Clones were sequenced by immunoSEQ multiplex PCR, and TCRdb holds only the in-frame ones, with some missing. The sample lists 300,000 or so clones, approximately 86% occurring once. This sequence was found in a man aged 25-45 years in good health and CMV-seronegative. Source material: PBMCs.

The CDR3 nucleotides read TGTGCCAGCAGTTTAGCCGGGGGACTTCAGTACTTC. The encoded protein is CASSLAGGLQYF. This chain connects TRBV5-6 to TRBJ2-4; tentative D call: TRBD2 (6 bases). Germline values: CDR1 SGHDT, CDR2 YYEEEE. This CDR3 is built from 12 residues. The germline V and J ends were trimmed by 5 bases and 11 bases, with 14 bases remaining between them.